This T cell receptor beta chain was identified in a study of shared clonotypes between healthy human individuals (dated by TCRdb to about 2020). A note on the overall study: The cohort comprised two women and three men aged 18 to 49 years. For each donor, three plates each were used for CD4 naive and CD4 memory, two plates were used for CD8 naive, and one plate was used for CD8 memory. Blood TCR repertoires of roughly 5 healthy adults were deeply sequenced to estimate repertoire size and the extent of clonotype sharing between individuals. To increase sequencing depth and limit assay-specific biases, TCR repertoire library preparation and sequencing were carried out by different laboratories using diverse techniques. Per donor, leukapheresis produced somewhere between about 0.8 and 9.5 billion PBMCs. Broad study findings and their caveats: Sampling was limited to blood, and TCR repertoires in tissue likely differ from TCR repertoires in blood. Estimated clonotype richness was generally larger for naive than for memory subsets. Rarefaction of sorted-subset datasets indicated incomplete sequencing despite the large sequencing depth. Pairwise subsampling led to the expectation that sequencing depth would affect the degree of clonotype sharing among donors. The small number of donors limited the genetic and exposure-history diversity represented. Approximately 5% of naive CD4, 3.5% of naive CD8, about 2.4% of memory CD4, and about 0.4% of memory CD8 clonotypes were shared across several donors. Compared with non-shared clonotypes, the clonotypes found in all four sorted-subset donors had higher generation probabilities.

The donors were healthy, HIV-negative adults who had no recently reported acute infections or vaccinations. Only Caucasian adults living in Nashville, Tennessee, USA were represented among the donors. Magnetic negative selection was used to enrich CD4+ T cells, after which naive cells were positively selected on CD45RA and the negative fraction became the memory subset. Blood was obtained by leukapheresis, after which PBMCs were separated by Ficoll-Histopaque density gradient centrifugation and cryopreserved in liquid nitrogen vapor phase. Purity and quantity of every magnetically sorted T cell population were checked by analytical flow cytometry. Genomic DNA was isolated from every sorted fraction and measured by UV absorbance on a Nanodrop 2000c. TCR CDR3 regions were amplified from genomic DNA by multiplex PCR using the deep immunoSEQ assay. Genomic DNA extracted from each cell subset was distributed evenly over all wells of several immunoSEQ 96-well plates, and each plate served as one replicate. For sorted subsets, each replicate PCR was loaded with about 0.2 ug genomic DNA, equivalent to 25,000 to 30,000 T cell genomes. Purified libraries were quantified with a Qubit 3.0 fluorometer, sized on a Bioanalyzer 2100, and re-quantified with the KAPA Library Quantification kit. A separate single-read 150-cycle Illumina NextSeq 550 flow cell was used to sequence each immunoSEQ 96-well plate. The authors' analysis ran thus. The immunoSEQ output contained only junctional sequences without quality scores, so filtering could not match that applied to full-length reads. To assign V/J genes and CDR3, sequences were annotated using PyIR, a Python wrapper for IgBLAST v1.9, with IMGT germline references. Reads were removed for weak V/J assignments (E-value above 1e-6), missing CDR3, stop codons, out-of-frame junctions, or ambiguous translated residues. V3J clonotypes were defined as sequences sharing an identical inferred V gene, J gene, and CDR3 amino acid sequence. To compute the percentage overlap between repertoires, the number of shared unique clonotypes was divided by the size of the smaller repertoire. Richness of each repertoire was evaluated using RTK rarefaction, the Chao1 estimator, and Recon v2.1 estimates of unobserved clonotypes. Generation probabilities for all TCRbeta clonotypes obtained by the gDNA method from a handful of donors were computed using OLGA. Drawn from immuneACCESS, this table holds only the in-frame rearrangements with V and J called that TCRdb kept. Clones are partly lost; checked studies trace under half to an unresolved V gene and leave the rest unexplained. V and J calls plus clone size are reproduced from that table; the DNA served to infer D and trimming. The sample table records just over 2,000,000 clones; 95% of these occur just once. Together, the top ten hold about 0.13% of the sample.

The CDR3, cysteine through phenylalanine, is 16 amino acids long. Solely the CDR3 DNA is kept, with 48 bases framed from the first base. V is trimmed back by 1 base and J by 0 bases, and the junction contains 6 bases that no gene match accounts for. Per the germline V gene, LGHNA is the CDR1 and YSLEER is the CDR2. About this clone itself: It has no known antigen specificity. No much larger clonotype is one base removed from it; base qualities were not supplied. This sample also contains other DNA sequences that code for the same CDR3.

Sequenced input: naive CD4+ T cells sorted from blood. In the paper's terms, the cell subset or site label means: CD45RA+ positively selected. The receptor was isolated from a man younger than 30 in good health. The rearrangement joined TRBV4-3 to TRBJ2-7; 7 bases in between match TRBD2. In nucleotide form, the sequence is TGCGCCAGCAGCCAAGCGTCCACGGGGGGCTCCTACGAGCAGTACTTC. Its product reads: CASSQASTGGSYEQYF.